One and the same sample provided the 10 T cell receptor beta chains below, sequenced in a study of blood T cell repertoires in COVID-19. Clones were sequenced by immunoSEQ multiplex PCR, and TCRdb holds only the in-frame ones, with some missing. The table includes 470,000 or so clones, 75% to 90% detected once. Sequenced sample: peripheral blood. Receptors were obtained from a human donor in a cohort sampled during active COVID-19.

The chain recombines TRBV19 with TRBJ1-1; 12 nucleotides agree with TRBD1. This CDR3 is 15 amino acids long. V gave up 8 bases and J gave up 4 bases; unmatched junction bases: 8. Per the germline V gene, CDR1 is LNHDA and CDR2 is SQIVND (reference sequence). The CDR3 DNA is TGTGCCAGTGACCGGGGACAGGGGGCTTTCACTGAAGCTTTCTTT. It translates to CASDRGQGAFTEAFF. Full variable domain (outside the CDR3, taken from reference TRBV19 and TRBJ1-1): DGGITQSPKYLFRKEGQNVTLSCEQNLNHDAMYWYRQDPGQGLRLIYYSQIVNDFQKGDIAEGYSVSREKKESFPLTVTSAQKNPTAFYLCASDRGQGAFTEAFFGQGTRLTVV.

V and J are TRBV7-9 and TRBJ1-1; TRBD1 might be the D (6 bases). V dropped 3 bases and J dropped 1 base, with 9 bases sitting between them. Per germline, CDR1 SEHNR and CDR2 FQNEAQ (reference sequence). The CDR3 is made up of 14 amino acids. For the CDR3, the DNA is TGTGCCAGCAGCTTCAGGGGCGCGAACACTGAAGCTTTCTTT. Its translation is CASSFRGANTEAFF.

The chain uses TRBV5-1 and TRBJ2-3, with 8 positions matching TRBD2. The CDR3 loop spans 16 amino acids. V dropped 5 bases and J dropped 0; count of bases not matched to a gene: 8. From germline, CDR1 is SGHRS and CDR2 YFSETQ. The CDR3 reads CASSGGASGSTDTQYF. The DNA of the CDR3 is TGCGCCAGCAGTGGGGGGGCTAGCGGGAGCACAGATACGCAGTATTTT.

The chain employs TRBV2 and TRBJ1-1; 7 bases fit TRBD1. Germline CDR1 and CDR2: SNHLY and FYNNEI. V was clipped by 6 bases and J by 0 bases; unmatched bases: 7. The CDR3 has 15 residues. Here the CDR3 reads CASSDGTAMNTEAFF. CDR3 DNA: TGTGCCAGCAGCGATGGGACAGCGATGAACACTGAAGCTTTCTTT. The variable domain in full, completed from reference TRBV2 and TRBJ1-1, reads EPEVTQTPSHQVTQMGQEVILRCVPISNHLYFYWYRQILGQKVEFLVSFYNNEISEKSEIFDDQFSVERPDGSNFTLKIRSTKLEDSAMYFCASSDGTAMNTEAFFGQGTRLTVV.

The chain joins TRBV29-1 to TRBJ1-1; 10 nucleotides agree with TRBD1. V gave up 6 bases and J gave up 2 bases; unmatched junction bases: 3. Germline CDR1 SQVTM, CDR2 ANQGSEA. The CDR3 covers 13 residues. The CDR3 loop reads CSVDRGPNTEAFF. Here the CDR3 DNA reads TGCAGCGTAGACAGGGGGCCAAACACTGAAGCTTTCTTT.

This clone occurred a few times. The chain is built from TRBV2 and TRBJ1-4, with a tentative D call TRBD1 (5 bases). V lost 5 bases, J lost 0 bases, and 10 bases lay in between. The V gene's germline CDR1 is SNHLY and CDR2 FYNNEI. This CDR3 comprises 15 residues. CDR3 sequence: CASSPTGATNEKLFF. The CDR3, as DNA: TGTGCCAGCAGTCCAACAGGAGCAACTAATGAAAAACTGTTTTTT.

V gene TRBV19 combines with J gene TRBJ2-2, with 7 bases aligning to TRBD1. Germline V lookup: CDR1 LNHDA, CDR2 SQIVND (reference sequence). Unmatched junction bases numbered 0, after V lost 5 bases and J lost 0 bases. CDR3 size: 14 residues. DNA of the CDR3: TGTGCCAGTAGTGGGACAGCGAACACCGGGGAGCTGTTTTTT. This translates into CASSGTANTGELFF.

This clone was seen once. The CDR3 DNA reads as TGTGCCAGTAGTATCATTCGGGACAGCGAGCAGTACTTC. It codes for CASSIIRDSEQYF. The chain is built from TRBV19 and TRBJ2-7; 7 bases fit TRBD1. Germline CDR1 LNHDA, CDR2 SQIVND (reference sequence). V lost 3 bases to trimming and J lost 6 bases; unmatched junction nucleotides: 5. The CDR3 is 13 residues long.

V and J are TRBV30 and TRBJ1-3, with D uncertain. The germline gives CDR1 GTSNPN, CDR2 SVGIG (reference sequence). The germline V and J ends were trimmed by 6 bases and 3 bases, with 9 bases remaining between them. The CDR3 is 12 residues long. The CDR3 DNA follows: TGTGCCTGCGAAGGCGGTGGAAACACCATATATTTT. It is translated as CACEGGGNTIYF.

The V call is TRBV5-1, the J call TRBJ2-6; D might be TRBD1 (5 bases). Trimming shortened V by 3 bases and J by 0 bases, and 7 bases separated the two germline ends. The CDR3 has 15 amino acids. Germline assignment: CDR1 SGHRS and CDR2 YFSETQ. The CDR3 here is CASSSDSSGANVLTF. DNA for the CDR3: TGCGCCAGCAGCTCCGACAGCTCTGGGGCCAACGTCCTGACTTTC.